This T cell receptor (beta chain) was recovered during a study of blood T cell repertoires in COVID-19. The wider study: T cells, B-cell-depleted T cells, or PBMCs provided the cDNA or gDNA that served as material.

The germline V gene encodes CDR1 MDHEN and CDR2 SYDVKM. Trimming removed 5 bases at V and 4 bases at J, with 11 bases between. CDR3 length: 14 residues. Assay: immunoSEQ multiplex PCR; the TCRdb copy retains only in-frame clones and omits some. The sample has around 200,000 clones; about 85% are singletons. This clone was counted a few times. The sequence was obtained from an elderly woman with acute or convalescent COVID-19. Sequenced: peripheral blood. The chain employs TRBV28 and TRBJ1-4; D might be TRBD1 (5 bases). The chain's CDR3 is CASSAPGFNEKLFF. The CDR3 DNA reads as TGTGCCAGCAGTGCTCCAGGGTTTAATGAAAAACTGTTTTTT.